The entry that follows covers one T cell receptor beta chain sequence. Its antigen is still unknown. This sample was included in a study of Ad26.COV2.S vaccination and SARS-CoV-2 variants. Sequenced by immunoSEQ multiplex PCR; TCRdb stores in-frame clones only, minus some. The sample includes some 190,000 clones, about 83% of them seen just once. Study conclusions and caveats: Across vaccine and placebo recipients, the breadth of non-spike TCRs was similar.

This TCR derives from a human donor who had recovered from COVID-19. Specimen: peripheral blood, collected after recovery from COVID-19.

The CDR3 protein is CASSSQTNYGYTF. As DNA, the CDR3 is TGTGCCAGCAGCTCCCAAACTAACTATGGCTACACCTTC. The gene calls are TRBV13 and TRBJ1-2; D gene uncertain. The CDR3 extends over 13 amino acids. Trimming stripped 4 bases from V and 0 bases from J, with 6 bases between. Germline values: CDR1 PRHDT, CDR2 FYEKMQ (reference sequence).